The T cell receptor (beta chain) described here comes from a study of T cell changes during pregnancy in multiple sclerosis. TCRdb's copy holds only in-frame clones and misses some; the assay was immunoSEQ multiplex PCR. The sample shows 90,000 or so clones, 92% of them seen only once. The CDR3 is made up of 15 amino acids. Losses at the gene ends were 3 bases for V and 1 base for J; bases not matched to a gene: 5. CDR1 is SGDLS, CDR2 YYNGEE, per germline. The sequence derives from a female donor with multiple sclerosis, enrolled in a pregnancy study. The chain employs TRBV9 and TRBJ1-2, with 8 bases aligning to TRBD1. The sample was peripheral blood, taken in the first trimester of pregnancy. CDR3 protein: CASSGDRPFNYGYTF. CDR3 nucleotides: TGTGCCAGCAGCGGGGACAGGCCATTTAACTATGGCTACACCTTC.